This TCR beta chain was captured in a study of T cell clonality in common variable immunodeficiency. The study's findings and limits: TCRbeta clonality was increased in CVID versus healthy controls. The cause of increased CVID clonality remains unclear without subpopulation sequencing. In common variable immunodeficiency, TCR beta chains reportedly carried fewer deletions and N-nucleotide insertions.

Diagnosis required reduced IgG, IgA and/or IgM with specific antibody deficiency. The V gene's germline CDR1 is SGHNT and CDR2 YYREEE (reference sequence). V lost 5 bases and J 0 bases, leaving 17 bases between the germline ends. This CDR3 region has 16 residues. Sequencing used immunoSEQ multiplex PCR; TCRdb keeps in-frame clones, though not all of them. This repertoire holds around 20,000 clones, and none appear only once. This clone has ten or more counts. Its antigen is currently unknown. The sequenced fragment ends 3 residues before the CDR3 boundary, so the rest is inferred from the germline J gene.

The J gene is TRBJ1-2, the V gene TRBV5-4, with D tentatively TRBD1 (6 bases). The sequence was obtained from a human donor with common variable immunodeficiency. The material sequenced was peripheral blood mononuclear cells. Here the CDR3 reads CASRNTRGLANYGYTF. The covered CDR3 bases are TGTGCCAGCAGGAACACGAGGGGGTTGGCTAACTATGGC.